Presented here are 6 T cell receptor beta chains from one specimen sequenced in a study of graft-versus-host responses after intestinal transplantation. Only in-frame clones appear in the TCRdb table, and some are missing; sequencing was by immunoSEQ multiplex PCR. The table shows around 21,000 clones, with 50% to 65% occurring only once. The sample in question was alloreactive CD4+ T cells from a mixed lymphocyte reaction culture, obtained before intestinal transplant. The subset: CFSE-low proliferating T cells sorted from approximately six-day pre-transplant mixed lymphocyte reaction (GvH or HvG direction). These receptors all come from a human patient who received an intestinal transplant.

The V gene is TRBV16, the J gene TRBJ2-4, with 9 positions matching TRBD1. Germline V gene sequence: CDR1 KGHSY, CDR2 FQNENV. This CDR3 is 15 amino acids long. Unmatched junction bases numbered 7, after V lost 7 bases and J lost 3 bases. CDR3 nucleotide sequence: TGTGCCAGCACTCACAGGGGGCGAGGCAAAAACATTCAGTACTTC. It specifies CASTHRGRGKNIQYF. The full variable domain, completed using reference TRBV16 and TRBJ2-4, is GEEVAQTPKHLVRGEGQKAKLYCAPIKGHSYVFWYQQVLKNEFKFLISFQNENVFDETGMPKERFSAKCLPNSPCSLEIQATKLEDSAVYFCASTHRGRGKNIQYFGAGTRLSVL.

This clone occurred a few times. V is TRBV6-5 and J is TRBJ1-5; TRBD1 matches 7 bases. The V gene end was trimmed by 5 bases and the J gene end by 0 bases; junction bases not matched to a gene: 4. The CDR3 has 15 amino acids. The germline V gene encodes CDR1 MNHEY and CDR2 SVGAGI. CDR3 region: CASSGDSYSNQPQHF. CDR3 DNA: TGTGCCAGCAGTGGGGACAGTTATAGCAATCAGCCCCAGCATTTT.

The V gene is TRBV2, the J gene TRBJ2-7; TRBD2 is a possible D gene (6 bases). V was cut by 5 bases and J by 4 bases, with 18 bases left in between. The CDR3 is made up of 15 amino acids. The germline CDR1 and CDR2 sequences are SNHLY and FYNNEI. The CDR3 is CASSSGSGRIYEQYF. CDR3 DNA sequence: TGTGCCAGCAGTTCCGGGAGCGGTCGCATTTACGAGCAGTACTTC.

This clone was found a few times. The chain's CDR3 is CASSLTSGRYNEQFF. The CDR3 coding sequence is TGTGCCAGCAGTTTAACTAGCGGGAGATACAATGAGCAGTTCTTC. This chain uses TRBV2 with TRBJ2-1; 11 nucleotides match TRBD2. This CDR3 comprises 15 residues. Germline loops: CDR1 SNHLY, CDR2 FYNNEI. V was pared by 5 bases and J by 4 bases, with 4 bases of the junction left unmatched.

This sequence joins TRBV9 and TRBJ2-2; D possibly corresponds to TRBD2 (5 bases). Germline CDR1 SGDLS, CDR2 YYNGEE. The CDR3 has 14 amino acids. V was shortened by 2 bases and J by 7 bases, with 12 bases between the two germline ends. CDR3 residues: CASSVAGNVGELFF. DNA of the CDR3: TGTGCCAGCAGCGTTGCCGGGAACGTCGGGGAGCTGTTTTTT.

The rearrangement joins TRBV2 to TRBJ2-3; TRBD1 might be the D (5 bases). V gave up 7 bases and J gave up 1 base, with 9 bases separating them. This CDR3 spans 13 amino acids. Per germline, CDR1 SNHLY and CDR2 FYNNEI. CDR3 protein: CASILTGTDTQYF. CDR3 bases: TGTGCCAGCATACTGACAGGCACAGATACGCAGTATTTT.